This T cell receptor beta chain was recorded in a study of cytomegalovirus exposure and HLA in healthy donors. Study results and limitations: It was reported that TCR beta sequences correctly inferred the HLA-A and HLA-B alleles for most subjects. Earlier analysis yielded a pattern in which most TCR beta V segments were productive about 90% or about 30% of the time. The investigators catalogued 150 or so TCR beta chains as cytomegalovirus-associated. Rare TCR sequences dominated, though some public TCRs recurred in many donors.

In regard to this clone: What it recognizes is unknown.

PCR used 60 Vbeta primers and 13 Jbeta primers. Only in-frame clones appear in the TCRdb table, and some are missing; sequencing was by immunoSEQ multiplex PCR. The sample has 90,000 to 120,000 clones; around 73% are singletons. CDR1 and CDR2 (germline): KGHSH, LQKENI. The CDR3 extends over 15 amino acids. V shed 3 bases and J 1 base; nucleotides not matched to a gene: 3. This receptor was obtained from a man under 40 in good health and CMV-seronegative. Sequenced: PBMCs. The chain combines TRBV18 with TRBJ1-5, with 7 bases fitting TRBD1. The CDR3: CASSPGTESNQPQHF. CDR3 sequence (DNA): TGTGCCAGCTCACCGGGGACAGAGAGCAATCAGCCCCAGCATTTT.